This T cell receptor beta chain was profiled in a study of blood T cells in healthy people across ages (dated by TCRdb to between 2014 and 2016). About the investigation overall: In model experiments, roughly one uniquely barcoded TCR beta cDNA molecule per two T cells was captured by template switching. The donors were divided into four age groups: young (average around 17 years), middle-aged (under 40), aged (around 67) and long-lived (around 80). To track age-related changes in TCR beta repertoire diversity, the study relied on deep sequencing normalized with unique cDNA molecular identifiers. To avoid experimental bias, donors of different ages were randomly spread across the sequencing lanes. Using the same blood draw, the study looked at two additional independent replicas of 1 million unique cDNA reads for two donors, one aged 18 to 30 and the other aged 80 or older. General conclusions and limits of the study: Observed TCR beta diversity per million T cells fell roughly linearly with age, and a significant reduction was already apparent by age about 38. Estimates of total diversity from one million sequenced T cells were regarded as lower bounds and underestimates. There was a strong correlation between observed TCR beta diversity and the percentage of naive T cells measured by flow cytometry. Compared with the aged group, the long-lived group had more naive CD4+ T cells, fewer expanded clones and increased TCR diversity, suggesting age selection. Conclusive comparison of naive and antigen-experienced compartments was prevented by the profiling of bulk unsorted PBMCs. The CMV infection status of donors was not known, potentially confounding age-related changes in expanded clonotypes.

Notes on this clonotype: The antigen this receptor binds is unknown. Germline and junction disagree at one end, which may indicate a read error.

CDR1 and CDR2, per the germline V gene, are SQVTM and ANQGSEA. There are 10 amino acids in the CDR3, from cysteine to phenylalanine inclusive. This entry keeps only the CDR3 DNA: 30 bases, framed from base 1. The 35 to 40 donors, aged about 6 to 100 years, were systemically healthy Caucasian individuals from Russia. Each donor gave approximately 10 milliliters of peripheral blood, collected into EDTA-treated Vacutainer tubes. Ficoll-Paque density-gradient centrifugation was used to isolate PBMCs, with at least 6 million obtained per sample. Trizol reagent was used to extract total RNA from the PBMCs, yielding at least 5.5 micrograms per sample. For every donor, an aliquot of PBMCs went through flow cytometry to measure the percentages of naive CD45RAhigh/CD27high T cells. The library was obtained by 5' RACE. Sequencing was carried out with an Illumina HiSeq 2500. The second PCR ran for roughly 7 to 11 cycles and used a J-beta primer mix along with a sample-barcoded 5' primer. A unique molecular identifier was introduced onto each TCR beta cDNA molecule by a template-switch 5' adaptor carrying 12 random nucleotides. Each sample yielded at least 3 million CDR3-containing paired-end reads. The Mint cDNA synthesis kit, primed by a TRBC-specific oligonucleotide, was used to synthesize first-strand cDNA from all RNA. After uracil-DNA glycosylase treatment, a first 18-cycle PCR used universal primers M1SS and BC2_uni_R on all cDNA. Per the authors' processing: Each sample was normalized by randomly selecting 1 million high-quality reads, each carrying a distinct molecular identifier. Instead of being binned into consensus sequences, reads that shared molecular identifiers were thrown out. MiTCR, with a Q25 quality threshold and the strictest error-elimination algorithm, was used for CDR3 identification, clonotype clustering and error correction. Lower-bound total TCR beta diversity was estimated with a nonparametric unseen species model using Euler transformation. TCRdb ran its own pipeline on the public reads, namely fastp trimming at Q25 and MiXCR clone calling, and kept in-frame beta chains. Rows are combined by CDR3 protein, so each entry shows the most common genes and DNA. Here the V and J calls rest on TCRdb's processing, not on the authors' analysis. The sample yields around 780,000 distinct CDR3 sequences; approximately 53% were counted once. The ten largest clonotypes hold 20% to 30% of the sample.

This sequence was found in a man aged 35-49 years in good health. The rearranged chain carries TRBV29-1 and TRBJ2-5, with the D gene not confidently named. The sequencing sample was made of blood. The CDR3 region: CGVELETQYF. The nucleotide sequence reads as follows: TGCGGCGTTGAGCTAGAGACCCAGTACTTC.